The next 3 T cell receptor beta chains were all read from a single sample in a study of cytomegalovirus exposure and HLA in healthy donors (TCRdb year 2017). Libraries were built with the immunoSEQ multiplex PCR assay. For the multiplex PCR, a mixture combining 60 forward primers for TCR Vbeta segments and 13 reverse primers for TCR Jbeta segments was used. TCRdb retrieved this table from immuneACCESS and kept in-frame rearrangements only. Not all clones are present; in checked studies, unresolved V genes account for under half, and no reason is known for the remainder. This sample has about 150,000 clones in its table, and about 88% of those were observed once. Under 2% of the sample rests with the top ten. Source material: PBMCs. Every receptor here comes from a woman between 18 and 29 years old in good health and CMV-seronegative.

CDR3 sequence reads: CSVWQGDEKLFF. CDR3 DNA: TGCAGCGTTTGGCAGGGCGACGAAAAACTGTTTTTT. The chain carries TRBV29-1 and TRBJ1-4; D may be TRBD1 (5 bases). V lost 5 bases, J lost 8 bases, and 12 bases lay in between. CDR3 size: 12 residues. CDR1 is SQVTM and CDR2 is ANQGSEA in the germline V gene. The variable domain in full, with the rest retrieved from reference TRBV29-1 and TRBJ1-4, is SAVISQKPSRDICQRGTSLTIQCQVDSQVTMMFWYRQQPGQSLTLIATANQGSEATYESGFVIDKFPISRPNLTFSTLTVSNMSPEDSSIYLCSVWQGDEKLFFGSGTQLSVL.

CDR3 in DNA: TGTGCCACACAAGCGGGGAGCGCAGATACGCAGTATTTT. This encodes CATQAGSADTQYF. The chain recombines TRBV7-9 with TRBJ2-3; TRBD2 matches at 7 bases. Germline-derived CDR1 and CDR2 are SEHNR and FQNEAQ (reference sequence). With 10 bases clipped from V and 4 bases from J, the junction kept 8 bases outside the gene matches. CDR3 size: 13 residues.

This clone has only one observation. The rearrangement joins TRBV25-1 to TRBJ1-2; D possibly corresponds to TRBD1 (5 bases). CDR1 is MGHDK and CDR2 is SYGVNS in the germline V gene. The V and J ends lost 5 bases and 6 bases respectively, with 13 bases between them. The CDR3 sequence is 13 residues long. CDR3 sequence: CASSIGGGDGYTF. The CDR3 nucleotides read TGTGCCAGCAGTATCGGGGGAGGTGATGGCTACACCTTC.